This TCR beta chain was sequenced for a study of T cell repertoires in aging, cancer and after chemotherapy. Study summary: Chronic lymphocytic leukemia patients on fludarabine- or bendamustine-based regimens gave paired samples before and after chemotherapy.

TCR beta rearrangements were amplified from peripheral blood genomic DNA. This clonotype is medium-sized. The antigen is undetermined. Study-level points and caveats: In each cancer cohort, median generation probability increased across chemotherapy, suggesting thymic output rebounded.

TRB rearrangements spanning V, D and J were amplified using mixed TRB-A/B primers. In TCRdb, the multiplex PCR reads were re-called with MiXCR into one record per CDR3 protein. The profile covers 3,200 or so distinct CDR3 sequences, with 21% appearing a single time and around 39% taken by the ten largest. V shed 5 bases and J shed 10 bases, with 20 bases lying between them. The CDR3 has 15 residues. Germline V lookup: CDR1 SGHVS, CDR2 FNYEAQ. The sample consisted of blood. J is TRBJ1-4 and V is TRBV7-6, with D possibly matching TRBD1 (6 bases). The TCR sequence derives from a human donor with a blood cancer. The CDR3 sequence: CASSPGGAELGKLFF. The CDR3 DNA is TGTGCCAGCAGCCCGGGGGGGGCGGAATTAGGAAAACTGTTTTTT.